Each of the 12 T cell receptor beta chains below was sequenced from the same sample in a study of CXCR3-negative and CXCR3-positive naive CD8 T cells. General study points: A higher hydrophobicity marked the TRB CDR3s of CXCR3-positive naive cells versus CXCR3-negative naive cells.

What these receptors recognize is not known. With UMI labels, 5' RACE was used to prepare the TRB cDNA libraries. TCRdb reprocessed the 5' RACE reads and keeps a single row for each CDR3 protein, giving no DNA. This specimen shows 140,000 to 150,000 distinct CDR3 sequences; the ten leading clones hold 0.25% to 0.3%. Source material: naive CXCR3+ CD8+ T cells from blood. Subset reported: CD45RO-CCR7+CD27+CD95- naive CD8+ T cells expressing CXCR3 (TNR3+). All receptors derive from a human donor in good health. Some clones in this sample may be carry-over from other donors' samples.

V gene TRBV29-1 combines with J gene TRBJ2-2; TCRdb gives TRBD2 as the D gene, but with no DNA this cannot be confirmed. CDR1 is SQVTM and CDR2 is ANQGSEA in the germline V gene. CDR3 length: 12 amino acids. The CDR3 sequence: CSVTRVSGELFF.

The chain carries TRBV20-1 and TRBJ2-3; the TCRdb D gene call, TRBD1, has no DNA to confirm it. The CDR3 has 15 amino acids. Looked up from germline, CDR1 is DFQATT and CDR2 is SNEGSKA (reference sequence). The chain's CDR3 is CSAKTVQGITDTQYF.

The CDR3 protein is CASSSSQQPSYEQYF. The rearrangement uses TRBV12-3 or TRBV12-4 and TRBJ2-7. The CDR3 covers 15 residues.

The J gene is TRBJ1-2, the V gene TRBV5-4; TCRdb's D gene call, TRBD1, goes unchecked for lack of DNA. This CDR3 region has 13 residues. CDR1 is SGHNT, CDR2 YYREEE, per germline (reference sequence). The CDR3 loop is CASIEWRGAGYTF.

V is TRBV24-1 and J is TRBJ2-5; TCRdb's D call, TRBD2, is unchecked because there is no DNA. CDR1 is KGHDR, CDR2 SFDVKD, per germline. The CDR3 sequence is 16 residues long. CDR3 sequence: CATSDGLRGAGETQYF.

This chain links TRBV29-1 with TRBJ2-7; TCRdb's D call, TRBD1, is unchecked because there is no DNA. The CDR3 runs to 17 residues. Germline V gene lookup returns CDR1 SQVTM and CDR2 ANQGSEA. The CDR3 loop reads CSVEAPLGGQEGYEQYF.

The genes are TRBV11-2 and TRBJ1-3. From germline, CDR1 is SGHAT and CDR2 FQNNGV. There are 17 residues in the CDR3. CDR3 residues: CASSFFRVELPGNTIYF.

The CDR3 region is CASSESNGGELFF. The chain uses TRBV25-1 and TRBJ2-2. Looked up from germline, CDR1 is MGHDK and CDR2 is SYGVNS. This CDR3 spans 13 amino acids.

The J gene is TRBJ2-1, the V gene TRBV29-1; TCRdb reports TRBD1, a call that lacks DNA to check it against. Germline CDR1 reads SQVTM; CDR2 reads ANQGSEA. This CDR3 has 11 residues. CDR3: CSVEGTPEQFF.

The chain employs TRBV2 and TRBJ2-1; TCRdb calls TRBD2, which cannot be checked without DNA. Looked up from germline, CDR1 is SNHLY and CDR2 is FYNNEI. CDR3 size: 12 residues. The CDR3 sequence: CASSEISGEQFF.

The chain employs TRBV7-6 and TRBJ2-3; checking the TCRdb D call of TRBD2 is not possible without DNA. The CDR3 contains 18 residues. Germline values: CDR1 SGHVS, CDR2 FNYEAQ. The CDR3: CASSLDSGSTPRTDTQYF. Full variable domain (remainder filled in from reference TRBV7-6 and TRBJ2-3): GAGVSQSPRYKVTKRGQDVALRCDPISGHVSLYWYRQALGQGPEFLTYFNYEAQQDKSGLPNDRFSAERPEGSISTLTIQRTEQRDSAMYRCASSLDSGSTPRTDTQYFGPGTRLTVL.

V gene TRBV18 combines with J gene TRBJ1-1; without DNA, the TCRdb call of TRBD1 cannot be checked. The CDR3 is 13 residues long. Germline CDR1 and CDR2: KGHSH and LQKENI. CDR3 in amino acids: CASSGGANTEAFF.